Included here is one TCR beta chain sequence, with context. What it recognizes is unknown. The data originate from a study of cytomegalovirus exposure and HLA in healthy donors. Study details: A later analysis reported the 120 validation repertoires used the same platform as the roughly 700 first-cohort repertoires. Study-wide results and caveats: As confirmed in vitro, three CMV-associated chains were specific for CMV antigens.

Some clones are missing from TCRdb's copy, which holds only in-frame ones; the method was immunoSEQ multiplex PCR. Among approximately 280,000 clones listed, 88% were seen once. The CDR3 spans 16 residues. V lost 6 bases and J lost 1, with 18 bases in between. Germline V lookup: CDR1 SNHLY, CDR2 FYNNEI. The donors formed part of the approximately 120-subject validation cohort, distinct from the 666-subject first cohort. The sequencing input was PBMCs. The sequence was collected from a woman between 18 and 30 years old in good health and CMV-seronegative. The rearrangement joins TRBV2 to TRBJ1-1; D is ambiguous. CDR3 sequence (DNA): TGTGCCAGCAGCCTACTAAAGACGGGTAAGAACACTGAAGCTTTCTTT. Amino acid sequence: CASSLLKTGKNTEAFF. The full variable domain, its missing parts supplied by reference TRBV2 and TRBJ1-1, is EPEVTQTPSHQVTQMGQEVILRCVPISNHLYFYWYRQILGQKVEFLVSFYNNEISEKSEIFDDQFSVERPDGSNFTLKIRSTKLEDSAMYFCASSLLKTGKNTEAFFGQGTRLTVV.